Following are 15 T cell receptor beta chains from one sample sequenced in a study of blood T cell repertoires in COVID-19 (dated by TCRdb to between 2020 and 2021). Libraries were made using the immunoSEQ multiplex PCR assay. TCRdb retrieved this table from immuneACCESS and kept in-frame rearrangements only. Not all clones are present; in checked studies, unresolved V genes account for under half, and no reason is known for the remainder. The sample has hundreds of thousands of clones on record, 89% of them singletons. The ten largest clones take up around 0.95% of the sample. Sequenced material: peripheral blood. These receptors originate from a man younger than 35 with COVID-19, enrolled during active disease.

CDR3 residues: CSVIPGTGGLNTEAFF. Here the CDR3 DNA reads TGCAGCGTTATACCCGGGACAGGGGGCTTGAACACTGAAGCTTTCTTT. The V call is TRBV29-1, the J call TRBJ1-1; TRBD1 matches 12 bases. There are 16 residues in the CDR3. CDR1 and CDR2 from the germline V gene are SQVTM and ANQGSEA. V trimming: 5 bases; J trimming: 0 bases; junction bases outside the gene matches: 7.

This clone was observed a handful of times. The chain links TRBV7-6 to TRBJ2-1; the D gene is possibly TRBD1 (6 bases). Trimming cost V 5 bases and J 10 bases, with 21 bases left between them. The CDR3 consists of 15 residues. Germline CDR1 and CDR2: SGHVS and FNYEAQ. The CDR3: CASSVDRSTSEEQFF. The CDR3 DNA reads TGTGCCAGCAGCGTTGACAGGTCAACGTCGGAAGAGCAGTTCTTC.

There are a few counts of this clone. The chain carries TRBV29-1 and TRBJ1-1; D might be TRBD1 (6 bases). V lost 4 bases, J lost 6 bases, and 9 bases lay in between. This CDR3 comprises 11 residues. Germline V gives CDR1 SQVTM, CDR2 ANQGSEA. CDR3 bases: TGCAGCGTTGTTGGGGGCGCTGAAGCTTTCTTT. Amino acids: CSVVGGAEAFF.

This chain uses TRBV27 with TRBJ2-7, with a possible D match to TRBD2 (6 bases). V gave up 5 bases and J gave up 2 bases, with 13 bases separating them. Germline lookup yields CDR1 MNHEY and CDR2 SMNVEV (reference sequence). CDR3 length equals 14 residues. The CDR3 bases are TGTGCCAGCAGTCCCTCCCTAGCGCCCTACGAGCAGTACTTC. Protein product: CASSPSLAPYEQYF.

The V and J genes are TRBV29-1 and TRBJ2-7, with D possibly TRBD2 on 5 matching bases. Germline V gene data show CDR1 as SQVTM and CDR2 as ANQGSEA. Trimming shortened V by 6 bases and J by 3 bases, and 15 bases separated the two germline ends. The CDR3 covers 13 residues. This CDR3 is CSVARTLGYEQYF. The DNA of the CDR3 is TGCAGCGTGGCCCGGACTTTGGGCTACGAGCAGTACTTC.

The rearrangement links TRBV4-1 to TRBJ2-7, with D perhaps TRBD2 (5 bases). Per germline, CDR1 MGHRA and CDR2 YSYEKL. The CDR3 has 14 amino acids. V was clipped by 4 bases and J by 3 bases, with 13 bases between them. CDR3 in amino acids: CASSPDGVNYEQYF. The CDR3 region has the DNA TGCGCCAGCAGCCCAGACGGGGTCAACTACGAGCAGTACTTC.

The chain carries TRBV6-5 and TRBJ2-7, with a possible D match to TRBD1 (6 bases). This CDR3 spans 14 amino acids. Germline lookup yields CDR1 MNHEY and CDR2 SVGAGI. V lost 0 bases and J 6 bases, leaving 12 bases between the germline ends. CDR3 sequence: CASSYSGGVREQYF. CDR3 DNA: TGTGCCAGCAGTTACTCAGGGGGAGTGCGCGAGCAGTACTTC.

Here the CDR3 reads CASSVERGREETQYF. DNA of the CDR3: TGTGCCAGCAGTGTTGAGAGGGGGCGAGAGGAGACCCAGTACTTC. The chain links TRBV2 to TRBJ2-5; TRBD1 matches at 7 bases. Trimming removed 4 bases from V and 5 bases from J; junction bases left unmatched: 10. CDR3 length: 15 amino acids. CDR1 is SNHLY and CDR2 is FYNNEI in the germline V gene.

The V gene is TRBV28, the J gene TRBJ2-5; a possible D gene is TRBD1 (5 bases). There are 10 residues in the CDR3. CDR1 and CDR2 from the germline V gene are MDHEN and SYDVKM. Trimming cost V 7 bases and J 5 bases, with 5 bases left between them. The CDR3 loop reads CASKGETQYF. In DNA form, the CDR3 reads TGTGCCAGCAAGGGGGAGACCCAGTACTTC.

This clone came up a few times. This chain uses TRBV12-3 or TRBV12-4 with TRBJ1-5; D gene unclear. The CDR3 is 13 amino acids. Trimming cost V 6 bases and J 3 bases, with 9 bases left between them. The CDR3 DNA sequence: TGTGCCAGCAGCAAAGCTGCCAATCAGCCCCAGCATTTT. Its protein is CASSKAANQPQHF.

This chain links TRBV10-3 with TRBJ1-4, with D possibly TRBD1 on 5 matching bases. Trimming pared 4 bases from V and 5 bases from J, leaving 11 bases between. This CDR3 has 14 residues. The germline gives CDR1 ENHRY, CDR2 SYGVKD. The CDR3 sequence is CAISVGGSNEKLFF. CDR3 nucleotides: TGTGCCATCAGTGTGGGGGGGAGCAATGAAAAACTGTTTTTT.

The CDR3 coding sequence is TGTGCCAGCAGCCGGACTGCAAGCTCCTATAATTCACCCCTCCACTTT. Encoded protein: CASSRTASSYNSPLHF. The chain is built from TRBV7-9 and TRBJ1-6; D is unclear. This CDR3 has 16 residues. The germline V gene has CDR1 SEHNR and CDR2 FQNEAQ (reference sequence). V gave up 5 bases and J gave up 0 bases, with 11 bases separating them.

The J gene is TRBJ1-1, the V gene TRBV6-4; maybe TRBD1 (5 bases). CDR1 is MRHNA and CDR2 is SNTAGT in the germline V gene. CDR3 length equals 15 residues. V was cut by 2 bases and J by 5 bases, with 15 bases left in between. The CDR3 coding sequence is TGTGCCAGCAGTGACCATCGGGGCCGGGGGACTGAAGCTTTCTTT. This translates into CASSDHRGRGTEAFF.

This clone was counted at least ten times. The chain is built from TRBV7-6 and TRBJ2-7; a possible D gene is TRBD2 (7 bases). CDR3 length: 13 residues. CDR1 and CDR2 from the germline V gene are SGHVS and FNYEAQ. The germline V and J ends were trimmed by 3 bases and 6 bases, with 12 bases remaining between them. CDR3 amino acids: CASSFGGQGEQYF. The CDR3 coding sequence is TGTGCCAGCAGCTTCGGGGGGCAAGGCGAGCAGTACTTC. The full variable domain, with the rest looked up from reference TRBV7-6 and TRBJ2-7, is GAGVSQSPRYKVTKRGQDVALRCDPISGHVSLYWYRQALGQGPEFLTYFNYEAQQDKSGLPNDRFSAERPEGSISTLTIQRTEQRDSAMYRCASSFGGQGEQYFGPGTRLTVT.

The chain joins TRBV7-9 to TRBJ1-5; D remains unclear. Trimming removed 5 bases from V and 3 bases from J, with 20 bases in between. Germline CDR1 and CDR2: SEHNR and FQNEAQ (reference sequence). This CDR3 spans 17 amino acids. The CDR3 sequence is CASSPSTAGVNNQPQHF. DNA of the CDR3: TGTGCCAGCAGCCCCTCAACCGCGGGCGTCAACAATCAGCCCCAGCATTTT.